In its sample, the clone carrying this T cell receptor beta chain was seen a few times. What it binds is not known. This record comes from a study of beta chain features in type 1 diabetes. Study results and limitations: The study found moderately but significantly shorter TCRB CDR3s in all four CD4+ subsets of Type 1 diabetes patients.

Every bit of the isolated RNA underwent reverse transcription, so sequencing read expressed TCRB transcripts. Measured with immunoSEQ multiplex PCR; TCRdb has only the in-frame clones, and not every one. Of about 370,000 clones in the sample, about 10% were seen once. The germline gives CDR1 MNHNY, CDR2 SVGAGI (reference sequence). Trimming pared 5 bases from V and 0 bases from J, leaving 7 bases between. This CDR3 spans 14 amino acids. Sequencing was performed on central memory CD4+ T cells from blood. The chain uses TRBV6-6 and TRBJ1-4; D possibly corresponds to TRBD1 (5 bases). The sequence derives from a man aged 25-45 years with type 1 diabetes. Written as DNA, the CDR3 is TGTGCCAGCAGTCACAGGCCAACTAATGAAAAACTGTTTTTT. It yields the protein CASSHRPTNEKLFF.